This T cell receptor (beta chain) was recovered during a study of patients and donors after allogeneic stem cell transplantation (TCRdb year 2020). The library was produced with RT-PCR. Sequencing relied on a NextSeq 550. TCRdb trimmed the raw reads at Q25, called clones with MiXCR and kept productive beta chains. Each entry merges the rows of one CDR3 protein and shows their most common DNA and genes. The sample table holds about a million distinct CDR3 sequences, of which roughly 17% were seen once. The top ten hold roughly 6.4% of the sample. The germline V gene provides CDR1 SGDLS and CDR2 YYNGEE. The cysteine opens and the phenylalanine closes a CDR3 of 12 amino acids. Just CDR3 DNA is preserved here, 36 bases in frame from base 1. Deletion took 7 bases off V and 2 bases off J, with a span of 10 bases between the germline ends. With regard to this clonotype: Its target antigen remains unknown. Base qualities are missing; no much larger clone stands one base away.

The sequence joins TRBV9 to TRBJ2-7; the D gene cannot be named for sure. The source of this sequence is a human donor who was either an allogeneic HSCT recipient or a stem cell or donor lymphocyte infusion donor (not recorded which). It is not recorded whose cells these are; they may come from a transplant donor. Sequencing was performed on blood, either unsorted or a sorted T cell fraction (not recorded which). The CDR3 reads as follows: CASQGETYEQYF. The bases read TGTGCCAGCCAAGGCGAGACCTACGAGCAGTACTTC. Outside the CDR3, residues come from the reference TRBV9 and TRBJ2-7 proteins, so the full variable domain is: DSGVTQTPKHLITATGQRVTLRCSPRSGDLSVYWYQQSLDQGLQFLIQYYNGEERAKGNILERFSAQQFPDLHSELNLSSLELGDSALYFCASQGETYEQYFGPGTRLTVT.